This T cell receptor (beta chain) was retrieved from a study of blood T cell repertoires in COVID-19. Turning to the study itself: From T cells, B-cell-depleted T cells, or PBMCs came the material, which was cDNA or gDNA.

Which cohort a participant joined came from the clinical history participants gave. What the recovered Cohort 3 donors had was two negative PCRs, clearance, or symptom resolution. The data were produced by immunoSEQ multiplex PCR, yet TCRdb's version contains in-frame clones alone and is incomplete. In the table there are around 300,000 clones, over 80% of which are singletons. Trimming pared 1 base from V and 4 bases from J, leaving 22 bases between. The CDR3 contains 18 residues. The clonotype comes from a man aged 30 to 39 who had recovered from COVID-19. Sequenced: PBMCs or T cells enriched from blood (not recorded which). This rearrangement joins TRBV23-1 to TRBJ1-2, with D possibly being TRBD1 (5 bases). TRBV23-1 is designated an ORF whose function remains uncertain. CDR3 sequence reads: CASSQWGFRGASGYGYTF. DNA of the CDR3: TGCGCCAGCAGTCAATGGGGGTTCCGAGGGGCTAGCGGCTATGGCTACACCTTC.